This entry lists 2 T cell receptor beta chains sequenced from one sample in a study of sequential checkpoint blockade in melanoma. Sequencing was performed with immunoSEQ multiplex PCR; in TCRdb, only in-frame clones are kept and a portion is missing. The table records under 8,500 clones, 78% of them present only once. Treatment defined: randomized to nivolumab then ipilimumab (arm A) or the reverse (arm B). The input for sequencing was CD8+ T cells sorted from blood (inferred from file names), taken from a patient given nivolumab and ipilimumab in sequence. The receptors were gathered from a human donor with melanoma.

The chain links TRBV28 to TRBJ2-7; TRBD2 matches 14 bases. The CDR3 has 18 amino acids. After removal of 4 bases from V and 3 bases from J, the junction contained 11 bases not matched to a gene. Germline-derived CDR1 and CDR2 are MDHEN and SYDVKM. The CDR3 sequence: CASSSESRTSGRRYEQYF. Here the CDR3 DNA reads TGTGCCAGCAGTTCAGAATCGCGGACTAGCGGGAGGCGCTACGAGCAGTACTTC.

V and J are TRBV28 and TRBJ2-3, with 9 bases matching TRBD2. V dropped 5 bases and J dropped 4; count of bases not matched to a gene: 7. The germline gives CDR1 MDHEN, CDR2 SYDVKM. This CDR3 is built from 15 residues. CDR3 nucleotides: TGTGCCAGCAGTCCGGGGACTAGCCGGGCAGATACGCAGTATTTT. It is translated as CASSPGTSRADTQYF.